Given below is one TCR beta chain in context. Its antigen is unidentified. The data belong to a study of CXCR3-negative and CXCR3-positive naive CD8 T cells. Study-wide findings and caveats: Higher TRB CDR3 hydrophobicity marked CXCR3-positive naive cells relative to CXCR3-negative naive cells. Both of the naive subsets showed about the same high diversity, but memory CD8+ cells had much less. Memory cells diverged, while naive CXCR3-positive and CXCR3-negative cells had similar TRBV-TRBJ usage.

This CDR3 region has 12 residues. CDR1 is SQVTM, CDR2 ANQGSEA, per germline. Through 5' RACE with UMI labels, the TRB cDNA libraries were prepared. TCRdb reprocessed the 5' RACE reads and stores each CDR3 protein as one record, lacking DNA. Its clone listing holds fewer than 55,000 distinct CDR3 sequences. Each CD8+ T cell subset was flow-sorted in triplicate. Every sort contained 300,000 or so cells. The chain recombines TRBV29-1 with TRBJ2-3; TCRdb names TRBD1, which stays unverified in the absence of DNA. The sequenced sample was naive CXCR3- CD8+ T cells from blood. Subset denoted: CD45RO-CCR7+CD27+CD95- naive CD8+ T cells lacking CXCR3 (TNR3-). The TCR was taken from a human donor in good health. Some clones in this sample may be carry-over from other donors' samples. CDR3 loop: CSVQTDPDTQYF.